Detailed here is one TCR beta chain. This sample is part of a study of T cells after yellow fever vaccination. MiXCR, applied by TCRdb to the 5' RACE reads, yields one record per CDR3 protein. The sample lists some 290,000 distinct CDR3 sequences; about 10% were seen once. The CDR3 is 15 residues long. With 4 bases removed from V and 4 bases from J, the gap between germline ends came to 16 bases. In germline, CDR1 is SGHRS, CDR2 YFSETQ. The sample in question was CD4+ T cells sorted from PBMCs, obtained 45 days after the yellow fever booster vaccination. The receptor was derived from a man aged 18 to 35 who received the YFV17D yellow fever vaccine. V and J are TRBV5-1 and TRBJ2-3; no definite D call. For the CDR3, the DNA is TGCGCCAGCAGCCCGGGCCTCTTAGTCGCAGATACGCAGTATTTT. This sequence encodes CASSPGLLVADTQYF.